Each of the 7 T cell receptor beta chains below was sequenced from the same sample in a study of T cell changes during pregnancy in multiple sclerosis. The data were produced by immunoSEQ multiplex PCR, yet TCRdb's version contains in-frame clones alone and is incomplete. The data contain under 85,000 clones, 91% of them seen just once; the ten biggest clones take up about 1.3%. Sequences were derived from peripheral blood, sampled in the third trimester of pregnancy. The receptors here all came from a female donor in good health, enrolled as a control in a pregnancy study.

The chain combines TRBV7-9 with TRBJ1-4; D ambiguous. There are 15 residues in the CDR3. The germline V and J ends were trimmed by 2 bases and 0 bases, with 7 bases remaining between them. Per germline, CDR1 SEHNR and CDR2 FQNEAQ (reference sequence). The CDR3, as DNA: TGTGCCAGCAGCTTAACCACAGCAACTAATGAAAAACTGTTTTTT. Protein product: CASSLTTATNEKLFF.

The chain couples TRBV7-9 to TRBJ1-4, with 8 bases fitting TRBD1. There are 15 residues in the CDR3. The germline gives CDR1 SEHNR, CDR2 FQNEAQ (reference sequence). The junction had 10 bases not matched to a gene; V was cut back by 5 bases and J by 8 bases. CDR3 nucleotide sequence: TGTGCCAGCAGCAAGCTCCCAGGGGGCCGAGAAAAACTGTTTTTT. Translated, it gives CASSKLPGGREKLFF.

Only one count was recorded for this clone. The genes are TRBV4-3 and TRBJ1-3, with D uncertain. Per germline, CDR1 LGHNA and CDR2 YSLEER. Trimming removed 1 base from V and 1 base from J, with 8 bases in between. This CDR3 contains 15 residues. The CDR3, as DNA: TGCGCCAGCAGCCAAGTTCGGGGTTCTGGAAACACCATATATTTT. Amino acids: CASSQVRGSGNTIYF.

The J gene is TRBJ2-5, the V gene TRBV30; TRBD1 is a possible D gene (5 bases). This CDR3 has 15 amino acids. Germline CDR1 GTSNPN, CDR2 SVGIG (reference sequence). V gave up 3 bases and J gave up 0 bases, with 14 bases separating them. CDR3 residues: CAWRRQLLYQETQYF. In nucleotides, the CDR3 is TGTGCCTGGAGACGACAGCTTTTGTACCAAGAGACCCAGTACTTC.

The chain links TRBV5-5 to TRBJ2-7, with D hard to call. The CDR3 covers 11 residues. The V end lost 6 bases, the J end lost 3 bases, and 7 bases lay between the germline ends. The germline V gene has CDR1 SGHKS and CDR2 YYEKEE (reference sequence). CDR3 nucleotide sequence: TGTGCCAGCACCCAAAACTACGAGCAGTACTTC. This encodes CASTQNYEQYF. Using reference TRBV5-5 and TRBJ2-7 for the parts outside the CDR3, the full variable domain is DAGVTQSPTHLIKTRGQQVTLRCSPISGHKSVSWYQQVLGQGPQFIFQYYEKEERGRGNFPDRFSARQFPNYSSELNVNALLLGDSALYLCASTQNYEQYFGPGTRLTVT.

The chain has TRBV5-1 and TRBJ2-3; the match to TRBD1 covers 7 bases. Germline loops: CDR1 SGHRS, CDR2 YFSETQ. Trimming at V came to 2 bases and at J to 0 bases, leaving 3 bases not matched to a gene. The CDR3 totals 15 residues. In nucleotides, the CDR3 is TGCGCCAGCAGCTTTTTGACAGGGAGCACAGATACGCAGTATTTT. Amino acids: CASSFLTGSTDTQYF. The whole variable domain, remainder taken from reference TRBV5-1 and TRBJ2-3, is KAGVTQTPRYLIKTRGQQVTLSCSPISGHRSVSWYQQTPGQGLQFLFEYFSETQRNKGNFPGRFSGRQFSNSRSEMNVSTLELGDSALYLCASSFLTGSTDTQYFGPGTRLTVL.

The chain recombines TRBV9 with TRBJ1-2, with D possibly matching TRBD1 (6 bases). The V end was cut by 3 bases, the J end by 4 bases, with 10 bases between. This CDR3 is built from 13 residues. Germline-derived CDR1 and CDR2 are SGDLS and YYNGEE. The DNA for the CDR3 is TGTGCCAGCAGCGCAACAGGGTCCTATGGCTACACCTTC. As protein: CASSATGSYGYTF.